Each of the 28 T cell receptor delta chains below was sequenced from the same sample in a study of human gamma delta and Vdelta1 T cells. With CATT, TCRdb re-called clones from the PCR reads. The sample comprises over 10,000 delta-chain clones, over 40% of which are singletons, and about 1.4% rests with the top ten. Antigens of these TCRs are unknown. Material for sequencing was Vdelta1 gamma-delta T cells from blood grown in culture (DOT cells). These receptors were collected from a human donor in good health.

This clone has just one count. The chain is built from TRDV1 and TRDJ1, with 9 bases matching TRDD3. The CDR3 runs to 22 residues. Germline V gives CDR1 TSWWSYY, CDR2 QGS. After removal of 5 bases from V and 0 bases from J, the junction contained 25 bases not matched to a gene. This CDR3 is CALGPVFRRTGGGTGYTDKLIF. CDR3 in DNA: TGTGCTCTTGGGCCCGTCTTCCGTCGTACTGGGGGAGGAACGGGGTACACCGATAAACTCATCTTT.

The chain combines TRAV29/DV5 with TRDJ1; 7 bases map to TRDD3. The CDR3 extends over 15 amino acids. Germline V gene lookup returns CDR1 NSMFDY and CDR2 ISSIKDK. The V segment lost 2 bases and the J segment 0 bases; nucleotides outside the gene matches: 7. The CDR3: CAASRRLGDTDKLIF. CDR3 nucleotide sequence: TGTGCAGCAAGTCGCCGGCTGGGGGACACCGATAAACTCATCTTT.

This sequence joins TRDV1 and TRDJ1; 7 bases align to TRDD3. With V trimmed by 1 base and J by 7 bases, 12 bases remained unmatched. The CDR3 is 16 amino acids. Germline CDR1 TSWWSYY, CDR2 QGS. CDR3 sequence: CALGEQLGAHWGKLIF. DNA for the CDR3: TGTGCTCTTGGGGAACAACTAGGCGCCCACTGGGGTAAACTCATCTTT.

The J gene is TRDJ1, the V gene TRDV1, with 9 bases fitting TRDD3. CDR1 is TSWWSYY, CDR2 QGS, per germline. CDR3 length: 20 amino acids. V gave up 1 base and J gave up 0 bases; unmatched junction bases: 15. The CDR3 here is CALGERYFWGMKGDTDKLIF. CDR3 DNA sequence: TGTGCTCTTGGGGAACGCTACTTCTGGGGGATGAAGGGAGACACCGATAAACTCATCTTT.

The chain links TRDV1 to TRDJ1; 9 bases agree with TRDD3. Trimming cost V 1 base and J 0 bases; bases outside gene matches: 12. CDR3 size: 19 residues. Germline CDR1 is TSWWSYY and CDR2 is QGS. CDR3 DNA: TGTGCTCTTGGGGAACCTTATGAGGGGGATACATTGTACACCGATAAACTCATCTTT. Residues: CALGEPYEGDTLYTDKLIF.

V and J are TRDV1 and TRDJ1; 11 nucleotides align to TRDD3. The CDR3 runs 22 residues. V gave up 6 bases and J gave up 5 bases; unmatched junction bases: 29. Germline loops: CDR1 TSWWSYY, CDR2 QGS. Here the CDR3 DNA reads TGTGCTCTTGGCCCTGCACCCCCCGGGGGCCTAGTCTGGGGGATACCGGCAGATAAACTCATCTTT. This encodes CALGPAPPGGLVWGIPADKLIF.

This clone was seen a few times. This sequence joins TRDV1 and TRDJ1, with D maybe TRDD2 (9 bases). The V end lost 5 bases, the J end lost 0 bases, and 34 bases lay between the germline ends. The CDR3 spans 22 residues. Germline V gene sequence: CDR1 TSWWSYY, CDR2 QGS. The CDR3 region is CALGPRPSYTLGVPTDTDKLIF. Written as DNA, the CDR3 is TGTGCTCTTGGGCCCCGGCCTTCCTACACACTGGGGGTTCCCACCGACACCGATAAACTCATCTTT.

This clone appeared a few times. The chain carries TRDV1 and TRDJ1; D might be TRDD2 or TRDD3, each matching 8 bases. The V end was cut by 3 bases, the J end by 0 bases, with 29 bases between. The germline V gene has CDR1 TSWWSYY and CDR2 QGS. The CDR3 loop spans 21 amino acids. The CDR3 here is CALGDALPTELGETYTDKLIF. CDR3 in DNA: TGTGCTCTTGGGGACGCACTTCCTACCGAGCTGGGGGAGACGTACACCGATAAACTCATCTTT.

The rearrangement links TRDV1 to TRDJ1; TRDD3 might be the D (5 bases). Germline loops: CDR1 TSWWSYY, CDR2 QGS. V shed 2 bases and J shed 3 bases, with 16 bases lying between them. The CDR3 consists of 16 residues. This CDR3 is CALGERIVVGSDKLIF. In DNA, the CDR3 is TGTGCTCTTGGGGAAAGGATCGTTGTGGGATCCGATAAACTCATCTTT.

J is TRDJ1 and V is TRDV1; TRDD3 might be the D (5 bases). This CDR3 region has 17 residues. V dropped 0 bases and J dropped 10 bases, with 24 bases sitting between them. Germline assignment: CDR1 TSWWSYY and CDR2 QGS. The DNA for the CDR3 is TGTGCTCTTGGGGAACTTCATACTCCCGGGGAGCCGGGGGGACTCATCTTT. Amino acids: CALGELHTPGEPGGLIF.

The chain employs TRDV1 and TRDJ1; TRDD3 matches 8 bases. Germline V lookup: CDR1 TSWWSYY, CDR2 QGS. This CDR3 has 19 residues. The V gene end was trimmed by 2 bases and the J gene end by 2 bases; junction bases not matched to a gene: 16. DNA for the CDR3: TGTGCTCTTGGGGAAGGCTTTCCCGGGGGATATAATTTAACCGATAAACTCATCTTT. This codes for CALGEGFPGGYNLTDKLIF.

The rearrangement links TRDV1 to TRDJ1, with 11 bases that match TRDD3. After removal of 2 bases from V and 3 bases from J, the junction contained 20 bases not matched to a gene. There are 21 residues in the CDR3. Per germline, CDR1 TSWWSYY and CDR2 QGS. CDR3 in amino acids: CALGEKVPTLLGDKVADKLIF. The CDR3 DNA reads as TGTGCTCTTGGGGAAAAGGTTCCTACTCTACTGGGGGATAAGGTTGCCGATAAACTCATCTTT.

The genes are TRDV1 and TRDJ1, with a tentative D call TRDD2 (7 bases). This CDR3 comprises 23 residues. Germline CDR1 is TSWWSYY and CDR2 is QGS. V gave up 0 bases and J gave up 3 bases, with 35 bases separating them. The CDR3 coding sequence is TGTGCTCTTGGGGAACTACTGGCTTTCCTACTATCTCCTGGGGATGATCCCTCCGATAAACTCATCTTT. This sequence encodes CALGELLAFLLSPGDDPSDKLIF.

The chain joins TRDV1 to TRDJ1, with TRDD2 matching over 8 bases. The junction had 13 bases not matched to a gene; V was cut back by 1 base and J by 0 bases. The germline V gene encodes CDR1 TSWWSYY and CDR2 QGS. This CDR3 has 19 residues. CDR3: CALGEPVFLLGPYTDKLIF. CDR3 bases: TGTGCTCTTGGGGAACCCGTCTTCCTACTGGGACCCTACACCGATAAACTCATCTTT.

This clone was recorded a few times. The chain recombines TRDV1 with TRDJ1; D may be TRDD1 or TRDD3 (5 bases each). V was trimmed by 6 bases and J by 0 bases, leaving 44 bases between them. Germline CDR1 TSWWSYY, CDR2 QGS. The CDR3 runs 25 residues. DNA for the CDR3: TGTGCTCTTGGATATCGGGTCGGGGCTTACGAAATGGGTAATTGGGGAATTTTGTACACCGATAAACTCATCTTT. Its protein product is CALGYRVGAYEMGNWGILYTDKLIF.

The chain carries TRDV1 and TRDJ1; TRDD3 matches at 13 bases. With 9 bases clipped from V and 0 bases from J, the junction kept 28 bases outside the gene matches. The CDR3 contains 23 residues. Germline CDR1 reads TSWWSYY; CDR2 reads QGS. The CDR3 loop reads CALGRVLGDTRLGALPYTDKLIF. In nucleotides, the CDR3 is TGTGCTCTAGGCCGGGTACTGGGGGATACGCGTTTAGGAGCCCTACCGTACACCGATAAACTCATCTTT.

V usage is TRDV1 and J usage is TRDJ1, with D tentatively TRDD2 (7 bases). There are 22 residues in the CDR3. CDR1 is TSWWSYY, CDR2 QGS, per germline. Trimming took off 0 bases at V and 0 bases at J, with 29 bases between the two ends. This CDR3 is CALGELLLSYVSGDSYTDKLIF. The CDR3 region has the DNA TGTGCTCTTGGGGAACTCCTTCTTTCCTACGTCTCTGGGGACTCGTACACCGATAAACTCATCTTT.

The rearrangement links TRDV1 to TRDJ2, with 10 nucleotides matching TRDD3. Germline values: CDR1 TSWWSYY, CDR2 QGS. With 2 bases clipped from V and 16 bases from J, the junction kept 10 bases outside the gene matches. The CDR3 has 14 residues. The DNA for the CDR3 is TGTGCTCTTGGGGAAGGGGGGGATACGCTAGAACGCTTCTTT. Its protein product is CALGEGGDTLERFF.

This sequence joins TRDV1 and TRDJ1; weak D call: TRDD2 (9 bases). The germline CDR1 and CDR2 sequences are TSWWSYY and QGS. The CDR3 is 19 residues long. Trimming pared 4 bases from V and 8 bases from J, leaving 32 bases between. The CDR3 loop reads CALGGPFLRRTGGDLKLIF. In nucleotides, the CDR3 is TGTGCTCTTGGGGGACCCTTCCTACGGAGAACTGGGGGGGACTTAAAACTCATCTTT.

The chain joins TRDV1 to TRDJ1, with TRDD3 matching over 7 bases. Germline V gene sequence: CDR1 TSWWSYY, CDR2 QGS. V shed 0 bases, J shed 0 bases, and the junction held 7 bases outside the gene matches. The CDR3 spans 17 residues. The CDR3 nucleotides read TGTGCTCTTGGGGAACTAGCGAGGGGGATTCACACCGATAAACTCATCTTT. Its protein product is CALGELARGIHTDKLIF.

The chain combines TRDV1 with TRDJ2; 8 nucleotides match TRDD3. The ends lost 2 bases at V and 4 bases at J; junction bases unmatched: 9. CDR3 size: 17 residues. Germline V lookup: CDR1 TSWWSYY, CDR2 QGS. The CDR3 coding sequence is TGTGCTCTTGGGGAATTGCGGGATACGCGGGGGACAGCACAACTCTTCTTT. This encodes CALGELRDTRGTAQLFF.

The V call is TRDV1, the J call TRDJ1, with D tentatively TRDD3 (5 bases). The CDR3 runs to 20 residues. Germline-derived CDR1 and CDR2 are TSWWSYY and QGS. The germline V and J ends were trimmed by 1 base and 2 bases, with 26 bases remaining between them. The CDR3 sequence: CALGERPHTLLRDETDKLIF. The DNA of the CDR3 is TGTGCTCTTGGGGAACGGCCTCACACCTTACTCAGGGATGAGACCGATAAACTCATCTTT.

This clone was picked up a small number of times. The rearrangement uses TRDV1 and TRDJ1, with D maybe TRDD3 (6 bases). The length of the CDR3 is 18 residues. Germline lookup yields CDR1 TSWWSYY and CDR2 QGS. Trimming left V 3 bases short and J 1 base short, with 21 bases between. In nucleotides, the CDR3 is TGTGCTCTTGGGGACCTCTGGGGACCACGGGGTCCCACCGATAAACTCATCTTT. This translates into CALGDLWGPRGPTDKLIF.

The chain carries TRDV1 and TRDJ1; 9 bases line up with TRDD3. CDR3 length equals 17 residues. Trimming took 2 bases from V and 3 from J; bases not matched to a gene: 10. Germline-derived CDR1 and CDR2 are TSWWSYY and QGS. The CDR3 coding sequence is TGTGCTCTTGGGGAAAAAGACTGGGGGACCCACGCCGATAAACTCATCTTT. This encodes CALGEKDWGTHADKLIF.

This sequence joins TRDV1 and TRDJ1, with TRDD3 matching 12 bases. This CDR3 is built from 21 residues. J was trimmed by 2 bases and V by 0 bases; bases with no gene match: 16. Germline values: CDR1 TSWWSYY, CDR2 QGS. The CDR3: CALGELGGLGDTFRRTDKLIF. CDR3 DNA sequence: TGTGCTCTTGGGGAACTGGGGGGACTGGGGGATACTTTTCGGCGGACCGATAAACTCATCTTT.

The chain recombines TRDV1 with TRDJ1; 11 bases are a match to TRDD3. This CDR3 spans 20 amino acids. V lost 0 bases and J lost 2; bases outside the gene matches: 14. Germline V gene data show CDR1 as TSWWSYY and CDR2 as QGS. The chain's CDR3 is CALGELQTFYWGISTDKLIF. In nucleotides, the CDR3 is TGTGCTCTTGGGGAACTACAGACGTTTTACTGGGGGATATCGACCGATAAACTCATCTTT.

The V call is TRDV1, the J call TRDJ1; perhaps TRDD2 as D (7 bases). With 2 bases removed from V and 7 bases from J, the gap between germline ends came to 26 bases. The CDR3 runs 18 residues. Germline loops: CDR1 TSWWSYY, CDR2 QGS. The CDR3 nucleotides read TGTGCTCTTGGGGAAGACCTTTCCTACGGGAACTGGGACGCTAAACTCATCTTT. This encodes CALGEDLSYGNWDAKLIF.

The sample holds a few counts of this clone. This sequence joins TRDV1 and TRDJ1; D not certain. This CDR3 region has 19 residues. Germline V gene sequence: CDR1 TSWWSYY, CDR2 QGS. The germline V and J ends were trimmed by 1 base and 0 bases, with 21 bases remaining between them. CDR3 bases: TGTGCTCTTGGGGAACCTCTCGAGCATCTAGAACATTACACCGATAAACTCATCTTT. Amino acids: CALGEPLEHLEHYTDKLIF.